Presented here are 13 T cell receptor beta chains from one specimen sequenced in a study of cytomegalovirus exposure and HLA in healthy donors. The PCR made use of 60 Vbeta and 13 Jbeta primers. Libraries were prepared by immunoSEQ multiplex PCR; TCRdb keeps only in-frame clonotypes and omits some of them. In the table there are about 90,000 clones, roughly 70% of which are singletons. The sequencing input was PBMCs. All receptors derive from a woman younger than 35 in good health and CMV-seropositive.

The chain is built from TRBV15 and TRBJ1-5, with D possibly TRBD1 on 5 matching bases. Germline-derived CDR1 and CDR2 are LNHNV and YYDKDF (reference sequence). Trimming took 5 bases from V and 0 from J, leaving 11 bases between them. The CDR3 consists of 15 residues. DNA of the CDR3: TGTGCCACCAGCTCGGGACTCTTTAGCAATCAGCCCCAGCATTTT. It is translated as CATSSGLFSNQPQHF.

The chain joins TRBV7-9 to TRBJ2-7; 7 positions match TRBD1. V lost 3 bases and J lost 5; bases outside the gene matches: 7. This CDR3 is 14 amino acids long. Per germline, CDR1 SEHNR and CDR2 FQNEAQ (reference sequence). Written as DNA, the CDR3 is TGTGCCAGCAGCTTGGAGACAGGGTACGACGAGCAGTACTTC. Protein sequence: CASSLETGYDEQYF. The full variable domain, completed using reference TRBV7-9 and TRBJ2-7, is DTGVSQNPRHKITKRGQNVTFRCDPISEHNRLYWYRQTLGQGPEFLTYFQNEAQLEKSRLLSDRFSAERPKGSFSTLEIQRTEQGDSAMYLCASSLETGYDEQYFGPGTRLTVT.

V and J are TRBV6-5 and TRBJ1-2; a possible D gene is TRBD1 (5 bases). Germline V gene data show CDR1 as MNHEY and CDR2 as SVGAGI. The CDR3 is 16 residues long. Trimming cost V 0 bases and J 0 bases, with 11 bases left between them. CDR3 loop: CASSYSSGLSNYGYTF. The DNA of the CDR3 is TGTGCCAGCAGTTACTCATCAGGGCTTTCTAACTATGGCTACACCTTC.

The chain recombines TRBV28 with TRBJ2-2; tentatively, D is TRBD1 (5 bases). The CDR3 has 13 amino acids. Germline lookup yields CDR1 MDHEN and CDR2 SYDVKM. The V end lost 10 bases, the J end lost 7 bases, and 16 bases lay between the germline ends. CDR3 coding DNA: TGTGCCACCCCGGAAGGGGTGGGCGGGGAGCTGTTTTTT. Protein: CATPEGVGGELFF.

CDR3 amino acids: CASSALAGVNTDTQYF. CDR3 sequence (DNA): TGTGCCAGCAGCGCCTTAGCGGGGGTAAACACAGATACGCAGTATTTT. This rearrangement joins TRBV9 to TRBJ2-3; 9 nucleotides align to TRBD2. V lost 3 bases to trimming and J lost 2 bases; unmatched junction nucleotides: 7. This CDR3 spans 16 amino acids. Germline V gene data show CDR1 as SGDLS and CDR2 as YYNGEE.

The genes are TRBV11-2 and TRBJ2-7; the match to TRBD1 covers 7 bases. This CDR3 comprises 15 residues. V gave up 5 bases and J gave up 2 bases; unmatched junction bases: 9. CDR1 and CDR2 (germline): SGHAT, FQNNGV. CDR3: CASSLLRQGTYEQYF. CDR3 in DNA: TGTGCCAGCAGCCTACTACGACAGGGAACCTACGAGCAGTACTTC.

The V and J genes are TRBV27 and TRBJ2-1; TRBD2 matches 7 bases. The CDR3 consists of 15 residues. CDR1 MNHEY and CDR2 SMNVEV come from the germline V gene (reference sequence). J lost 5 bases, V lost 3 bases, and 7 bases had no gene match. CDR3 sequence (DNA): TGTGCCAGCAGTTTCTGGGAGGGCGGCCACAATGAGCAGTTCTTC. Residues: CASSFWEGGHNEQFF.

CDR3 coding DNA: TGCGCCAGCAGCTTACCGGGACTAGCGGGATCTGAGCAGTACTTC. Translation: CASSLPGLAGSEQYF. The genes are TRBV5-1 and TRBJ2-7; 13 positions match TRBD2. Germline V gene sequence: CDR1 SGHRS, CDR2 YFSETQ. After removal of 2 bases from V and 7 bases from J, the junction contained 6 bases not matched to a gene. The CDR3 spans 15 residues.

This chain uses TRBV6-5 with TRBJ1-1; 8 bases line up with TRBD1. In germline, CDR1 is MNHEY, CDR2 SVGAGI. With 1 base clipped from V and 5 bases from J, the junction kept 9 bases outside the gene matches. The CDR3 extends over 16 amino acids. CDR3 protein: CASSYLVNTGGTEAFF. CDR3 in DNA: TGTGCCAGCAGTTACTTGGTTAACACAGGGGGGACTGAAGCTTTCTTT.

CDR3 bases: TGCGCCAGCAGCCATGACAGGGTACCCCTTCTGGATTCACCCCTCCACTTT. This codes for CASSHDRVPLLDSPLHF. The chain employs TRBV4-3 and TRBJ1-6, with 7 bases matching TRBD1. V was pared by 3 bases and J by 8 bases, with 13 bases of the junction left unmatched. Germline CDR1 LGHNA, CDR2 YSLEER. The CDR3 runs 17 residues.

This chain links TRBV19 with TRBJ1-2; 8 bases match TRBD1. Trimming removed 3 bases from V and 8 bases from J; junction bases left unmatched: 5. Germline V gene sequence: CDR1 LNHDA, CDR2 SQIVND (reference sequence). The CDR3 is 13 residues long. CDR3 nucleotide sequence: TGTGCCAGTAGTATGGGCAGGGGGCAGGGCTACACCTTC. Protein: CASSMGRGQGYTF.

The V and J genes are TRBV7-9 and TRBJ2-7; tentative D call: TRBD2 (6 bases). CDR1 and CDR2 (germline): SEHNR, FQNEAQ (reference sequence). The length of the CDR3 is 15 residues. V lost 4 bases and J 3 bases, leaving 16 bases between the germline ends. Here the CDR3 reads CASSSGLGMVYEQYF. CDR3 coding DNA: TGTGCCAGCAGCTCGGGACTGGGAATGGTCTACGAGCAGTACTTC.

The chain recombines TRBV19 with TRBJ1-1; no definite D call. The V gene lost 2 bases and the J gene lost 7 bases, with 8 bases spanning the gap. The CDR3 spans 12 residues. The germline V gene has CDR1 LNHDA and CDR2 SQIVND (reference sequence). The CDR3 coding sequence is TGTGCCAGTAGTATACGAGGAGGTGAAGCTTTCTTT. It codes for CASSIRGGEAFF.